The 32 T cell receptor beta chains presented below share a single source sample, sequenced in a study of tumor-infiltrating lymphocytes in primary liver carcinoma. Each 20-30 mg portion of unsorted bulk tissue served as the source for co-extraction of RNA and DNA. A primer matching the constant region was used to make TCR beta cDNA from approximately 0.55 ug of total RNA. Slightly modified ARM-PCR served as the procedure for the TCR beta libraries. These libraries came from three rounds of nested multiplex PCR. TRBV1-TRBV30 forward primers paired with a C-beta reverse primer were used in the first two PCR rounds, which ran roughly 9 cycles each. TCRdb passed the multiplex PCR reads through MiXCR, listing each CDR3 protein once. The table includes about 74,000 distinct CDR3 sequences, over 60% detected once. Sequences were obtained from liver tumor tissue from sampling region 4. Subset of the sample: tumor region T4, right-lateral pole. These TCRs come from a middle-aged man with primary liver carcinoma and hepatitis B virus infection.

Comment on this clonotype: Germline and junction disagree at one end, which may indicate a read error. The rearrangement links TRBV24-1 to TRBJ2-1; 13 nucleotides align to TRBD2. Germline V gene data show CDR1 as KGHDR and CDR2 as SFDVKD. The CDR3 sequence is 17 residues long. CDR3 amino acids: CATREPGLAGAYSEQFF. For the CDR3, the DNA is TGTGCCACCAGAGAACCTGGACTAGCGGGAGCCTACAGTGAGCAGTTCTTC.

The V and J genes are TRBV28 and TRBJ2-5, with D uncertain. V was trimmed by 5 bases and J by 5 bases, leaving 12 bases between them. Germline-derived CDR1 and CDR2 are MDHEN and SYDVKM. CDR3 length equals 13 residues. Here the CDR3 DNA reads TGTGCCAGCAGTCCGGGTCCTGGCGAGACCCAGTACTTC. Translation gives CASSPGPGETQYF.

This chain links TRBV6-5 with TRBJ1-1; D unresolved. The CDR3 consists of 14 residues. Germline CDR1 is MNHEY and CDR2 is SVGAGI. V was pared by 0 bases and J by 6 bases, with 11 bases between. Here the CDR3 reads CASSYSRGKAEAFF. CDR3 sequence (DNA): TGTGCCAGCAGTTACTCGAGAGGGAAGGCTGAAGCTTTCTTT.

This clonotype was picked up many times. The V call is TRBV30, the J call TRBJ2-7; D unclear. V dropped 4 bases and J dropped 3 bases, with 16 bases sitting between them. CDR3 length: 14 residues. Looked up from germline, CDR1 is GTSNPN and CDR2 is SVGIG (reference sequence). CDR3 amino acids: CAWNDLLDGYEQYF. The CDR3, as DNA: TGTGCCTGGAACGACTTATTGGACGGCTACGAGCAGTACTTC.

This clonotype has a count of ten or more. The CDR3, as DNA: TGTGCCAGCAGCTTTAAGGGGGCTAGCTATGGCTACACCTTC. Its translation: CASSFKGASYGYTF. The rearrangement uses TRBV13 and TRBJ1-2; 7 bases agree with TRBD1. CDR1 and CDR2 (germline): PRHDT, FYEKMQ (reference sequence). The CDR3 consists of 14 residues. V lost 3 bases and J lost 4; bases outside the gene matches: 5.

The V gene is TRBV6-5, the J gene TRBJ1-2; TRBD1 is a possible D gene (5 bases). V was shortened by 5 bases and J by 4 bases, with 23 bases between the two germline ends. The CDR3 has 17 amino acids. From germline, CDR1 is MNHEY and CDR2 SVGAGI. Written as DNA, the CDR3 is TGTGCCAGCAGTCTTCGCTATCCAGGGAGTACACTCTATGGCTACACCTTC. This codes for CASSLRYPGSTLYGYTF.

V and J are TRBV29-1 and TRBJ2-1; the D is unclear. The germline CDR1 and CDR2 sequences are SQVTM and ANQGSEA. CDR3 length equals 14 residues. The CDR3 loop is CCGTLPIGFNEQFF. In DNA form, the CDR3 reads TGCTGCGGCACCCTCCCGATAGGGTTCAATGAGCAGTTCTTC.

About this clonotype itself: Compared with germline, one end of the junction differs, possibly owing to a read error. The chain combines TRBV6-7 with TRBJ2-1; 10 bases agree with TRBD2. TRBV6-7 is designated an ORF whose function remains uncertain. The CDR3 is made up of 21 amino acids. The CDR3 DNA reads as TGTGCTAGCAGTTACTCTCAGGGTAGGCCGCAAGCGGGAGGGGCCTACAAAGAGCAGCTCTTC. This sequence encodes CASSYSQGRPQAGGAYKEQLF.

This clonotype occurred a few times. A much larger clone sits a single nucleotide away, making a read error possible. V gene TRBV29-1 combines with J gene TRBJ1-3; D is ambiguous. Germline CDR1 reads SQVTM; CDR2 reads ANQGSEA. This CDR3 comprises 13 residues. CDR3 loop: CSVVKGAGNAIYF. In DNA form, the CDR3 reads TGCAGCGTTGTAAAGGGAGCTGGAAACGCCATATATTTT.

A remark on this clonotype: At one of its ends the junction is not consistent with the germline gene, which may arise from a read error. This chain uses TRBV28 with TRBJ1-5, with 8 bases aligning to TRBD1. This CDR3 has 16 amino acids. The germline CDR1 and CDR2 sequences are MDHEN and SYDVKM. As DNA, the CDR3 is TGTGCCAGCAGTCGGACAGGGAGCTTGGGGAATCAGCCCCAGCGTTTT. This codes for CASSRTGSLGNQPQRF.

On this clonotype itself: The junction departs from germline at one end; a sequencing error may be responsible. This chain connects TRBV10-3 to TRBJ1-3; D uncertain. The CDR3 extends over 14 amino acids. Germline-derived CDR1 and CDR2 are ENHRY and SYGVKD. CDR3 sequence reads: CAIGIGLSGDTIYF. CDR3 nucleotide sequence: TGTGCCATCGGGATAGGCCTATCTGGAGACACCATATATTTT.

Comment on this clonotype: This could be a read error, since a much larger clone is one nucleotide away. The CDR3 bases are TGCGCCAGCAGGTCCCTCACGGAGGTTGGGAACACTGAAGCTTTCTTT. Encoded protein: CASRSLTEVGNTEAFF. This chain joins TRBV5-1 and TRBJ1-1; D not resolved. V lost 5 bases to trimming and J lost 1 base, with 18 bases between them. This CDR3 has 16 residues. CDR1 SGHRS and CDR2 YFSETQ come from the germline V gene.

Remarks on this clonotype: One end of the junction varies from germline; a read error may be responsible. The rearrangement uses TRBV29-1 and TRBJ2-3, with D hard to call. The CDR3 totals 11 residues. Looked up from germline, CDR1 is SQVTM and CDR2 is ANQGSEA. CDR3 loop: CSVENTDTLYF. In DNA form, the CDR3 reads TGCAGCGTGGAAAACACAGATACGCTGTATTTT.

Remarks on this clonotype: The junction does not match germline at one end; this may be a read error. This sequence joins TRBV7-9 and TRBJ2-1; 7 nucleotides agree with TRBD2. This CDR3 comprises 16 residues. Per germline, CDR1 SEHNR and CDR2 FQNEAQ (reference sequence). CDR3 sequence (DNA): TGTGCCCGCAGCCCGGGAAGGGCGGGAGTCTGGGATGAGCAGTTCTTC. Protein sequence: CARSPGRAGVWDEQFF. Full variable domain (missing parts from reference TRBV7-9 and TRBJ2-1): DTGVSQNPRHKITKRGQNVTFRCDPISEHNRLYWYRQTLGQGPEFLTYFQNEAQLEKSRLLSDRFSAERPKGSFSTLEIQRTEQGDSAMYLCARSPGRAGVWDEQFFGPGTRLTVL.

Of note for this clonotype: The junction departs from the called germline gene at one end, perhaps through a read error. The chain carries TRBV29-1 and TRBJ1-1; D is possibly TRBD1 (5 bases). The CDR3 runs to 12 residues. Germline-derived CDR1 and CDR2 are SQVTM and ANQGSEA. CDR3: CSVAGDGTEASF. The CDR3 bases are TGCAGCGTTGCTGGGGACGGAACTGAAGCTTCCTTT. Variable domain in full (rest from reference TRBV29-1 and TRBJ1-1): SAVISQKPSRDICQRGTSLTIQCQVDSQVTMMFWYRQQPGQSLTLIATANQGSEATYESGFVIDKFPISRPNLTFSTLTVSNMSPEDSSIYLCSVAGDGTEASFGQGTRLTVV.

Note on this clonotype: Compared with germline, one end of the junction differs, possibly owing to a read error. The chain combines TRBV14 with TRBJ2-5, with 9 bases lining up with TRBD2. The CDR3 covers 13 residues. Per germline, CDR1 SGHDN and CDR2 FVKESK. CDR3 loop: CTSSQGQREAQYF. The DNA for the CDR3 is TGTACCAGCAGCCAAGGACAGCGGGAGGCCCAGTACTTC. Drawing the rest from reference TRBV14 and TRBJ2-5, the complete variable domain is EAGVTQFPSHSVIEKGQTVTLRCDPISGHDNLYWYRRVMGKEIKFLLHFVKESKQDESGMPNNRFLAERTGGTYSTLKVQPAELEDSGVYFCTSSQGQREAQYFGPGTRLLVL.

In this sample, this clonotype turned up a few times. This may be a read error, as it is one base from a much larger clone. The chain is built from TRBV24-1 and TRBJ1-1; D may be TRBD1 (6 bases). Germline V gives CDR1 KGHDR, CDR2 SFDVKD. V lost 8 bases, J lost 10 bases, and 16 bases lay in between. CDR3 length: 12 amino acids. The CDR3 loop reads CATTSVGGRAFF. CDR3 DNA sequence: TGTGCCACCACCTCTGTAGGGGGGAGAGCTTTCTTT.

The genes are TRBV12-3 or TRBV12-4 and TRBJ2-6; D gene unclear. Between the trimmed V and J ends, which lost 8 bases and 3 bases, there was a span of 8 bases. This CDR3 has 13 amino acids. The CDR3 spells CASYRNGANVLTF. The CDR3 DNA reads TGTGCCAGCTACCGGAATGGGGCCAACGTCCTGACTTTC.

Points on this clonotype: This sequence may be a read error, since a much larger clone differs from it by one base. The chain couples TRBV28 to TRBJ1-2, with a tentative D call TRBD1 (5 bases). Germline values: CDR1 MDHEN, CDR2 SYDVKM. This CDR3 is 18 amino acids long. The CDR3 DNA is TGTGCCAGCAGTTTGGCGGGGGACCACCCTACTTCTAACTGTGGCTACACCTTC. Protein: CASSLAGDHPTSNCGYTF.

Remarks on this clonotype: Given the absence of the conserved phenylalanine or tryptophan at the CDR3 end, a read error is likely. The chain couples TRBV5-4 to TRBJ2-3; D is tentatively TRBD1 or TRBD2 (5 bases each). The CDR3 sequence is 16 residues long. Germline CDR1 SGHNT, CDR2 YYREEE (reference sequence). V gave up 3 bases and J gave up 0 bases, with 14 bases separating them. As DNA, the CDR3 is TGTGCCAGCAGCTCCCCGGGACGTTCGAGCACAGATACGCAGTATTCT. It translates to CASSSPGRSSTDTQYS.

Points on this clonotype: One end of the junction does not line up with germline, which may come from a read error. The chain recombines TRBV10-1 with TRBJ2-2; D is possibly TRBD2 (6 bases). The CDR3 spans 15 residues. Germline V CDR1 and CDR2: WNHNN, SYGVQD (reference sequence). The CDR3 protein is CASSEGGTNTGVLFF. In nucleotides, the CDR3 is TGCGCAAGCAGTGAAGGCGGGACGAACACCGGGGTGCTGTTTTTT.

This clonotype was observed a few times. The chain recombines TRBV7-9 with TRBJ1-2; D is unclear. CDR3 length: 12 amino acids. CDR1 and CDR2 (germline): SEHNR, FQNEAQ (reference sequence). The CDR3 nucleotides are TGTACTAGCAGCTTAGAACGGGATGGCTACACCTTC. Its translation: CTSSLERDGYTF.

CDR3 bases: TGTGCCAGCAGCCCTGAAGGGGAGGGGAGTTACGAGCAGTACTTC. Protein product: CASSPEGEGSYEQYF. The chain links TRBV5-5 to TRBJ2-7; 7 nucleotides line up with TRBD2. This CDR3 is 15 amino acids long. V shed 4 bases, J shed 4 bases, and the junction held 11 bases outside the gene matches. Looked up from germline, CDR1 is SGHKS and CDR2 is YYEKEE (reference sequence).

Points on this clonotype: At one boundary the junction diverges from the germline segment, which might be a read error. The CDR3 reads CASSRVNWGNNGQFF. The CDR3, as DNA: TGTGCCAGCAGTCGAGTTAATTGGGGAAACAATGGGCAGTTCTTC. The chain links TRBV7-9 to TRBJ2-1; D is uncertain. Germline CDR1 and CDR2: SEHNR and FQNEAQ (reference sequence). The CDR3 runs to 15 residues.

A word on this clonotype: This sequence may be a read error, since a much larger clone differs from it by one base. V gene TRBV28 combines with J gene TRBJ1-2; D unresolved. The CDR3 contains 15 residues. In germline, CDR1 is MDHEN, CDR2 SYDVKM. The CDR3 loop is CASSAINSLYYGYAF. CDR3 sequence (DNA): TGTGCCAGCAGTGCCATTAACAGCCTCTACTATGGCTACGCCTTC.

A remark on this clonotype: At one of its ends the junction is not consistent with the germline gene, which may arise from a read error. The V gene is TRBV7-6, the J gene TRBJ2-2; TRBD2 matches 11 bases. CDR3 length: 15 amino acids. CDR1 SGHVS and CDR2 FNYEAQ come from the germline V gene. In DNA, the CDR3 is TGTGCCGGCAGCTTCCTAGCGGGGGGCACCGGGGAGTTGTTTTTT. It codes for CAGSFLAGGTGELFF.

As regards this clonotype: The junction departs from the called germline gene at one end, perhaps through a read error. The chain uses TRBV4-1 and TRBJ2-1, with 10 bases lining up with TRBD2. The CDR3 is 17 amino acids. Germline CDR1 reads MGHRA; CDR2 reads YSYEKL. The CDR3 DNA is TGCGCCAACAGCCAAGGGCCCACTAGCGGGGACTACAACGAGCAGTTCTTC. It translates to CANSQGPTSGDYNEQFF.

In the case of this clonotype: A junction boundary mismatches the germline segment, possibly from a read error. The CDR3 is CTSSSQNYGYTF. In DNA form, the CDR3 reads TGTACCAGTAGCTCTCAGAACTATGGCTACACCTTC. The rearrangement joins TRBV6-5 to TRBJ1-2, with no clear D. The CDR3 is made up of 12 amino acids. In germline, CDR1 is MNHEY, CDR2 SVGAGI.

Of note for this clonotype: One end of the junction fails to match germline, which may point to a read error. The chain uses TRBV4-1 and TRBJ2-1, with D possibly matching TRBD2 (5 bases). Per the germline V gene, CDR1 is MGHRA and CDR2 is YSYEKL. CDR3 length: 13 amino acids. The CDR3 coding sequence is TGCGCCAGTAGCCAAGTGGGCGGAAGGGAGCAGTTATTC. It encodes CASSQVGGREQLF.

The rearrangement links TRBV9 to TRBJ2-7; D gene uncertain. Germline V gives CDR1 SGDLS, CDR2 YYNGEE. This CDR3 contains 14 residues. Trimming removed 4 bases from V and 0 bases from J, with 11 bases in between. This CDR3 is CASSSTGGSYEQYF. The CDR3 bases are TGTGCCAGCAGCTCCACTGGCGGCTCCTACGAGCAGTACTTC.

Comments on this clonotype: The junction departs from the called germline gene at one end, perhaps through a read error. This chain links TRBV6-5 with TRBJ2-7; D unclear. Germline CDR1 is MNHEY and CDR2 is SVGAGI. The CDR3 contains 13 residues. DNA for the CDR3: TGTGCTAGCAGTTACAAACTTTCCTACGAGCAGTACTTC. Translation gives CASSYKLSYEQYF.

Concerning this clonotype itself: Lacking the conserved final phenylalanine or tryptophan, this CDR3 likely reflects a read error. The chain carries TRBV12-3 or TRBV12-4 and TRBJ1-1, with TRBD1 as a possible D gene (5 bases). This CDR3 is 13 amino acids long. The CDR3 DNA follows: TGTGTCAGCATTTGGGGGGGGTACACTGAAGCTTTCATT. Protein: CVSIWGGYTEAFI.